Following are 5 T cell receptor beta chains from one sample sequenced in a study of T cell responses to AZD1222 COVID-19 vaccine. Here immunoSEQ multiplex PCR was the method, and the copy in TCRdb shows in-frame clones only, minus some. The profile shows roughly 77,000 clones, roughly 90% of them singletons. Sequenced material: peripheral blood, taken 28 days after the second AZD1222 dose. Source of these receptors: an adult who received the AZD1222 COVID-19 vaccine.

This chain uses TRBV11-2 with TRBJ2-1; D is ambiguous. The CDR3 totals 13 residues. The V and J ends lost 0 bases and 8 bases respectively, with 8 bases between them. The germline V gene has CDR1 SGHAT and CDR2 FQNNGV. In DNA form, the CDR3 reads TGTGCCAGCAGCTTAGATAGAAGCCATGAGCAGTTCTTC. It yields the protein CASSLDRSHEQFF.

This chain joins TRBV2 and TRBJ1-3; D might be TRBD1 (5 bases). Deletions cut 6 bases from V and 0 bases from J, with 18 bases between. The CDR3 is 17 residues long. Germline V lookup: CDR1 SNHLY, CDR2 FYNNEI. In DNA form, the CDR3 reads TGTGCCAGCAGCTACACATGGGACCTTAGCTCTGGAAACACCATATATTTT. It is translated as CASSYTWDLSSGNTIYF.

For the CDR3, the DNA is TGTGCCAGCAGAGAGACAGGGGACACCTACGAGCAGTACTTC. Its translation is CASRETGDTYEQYF. V is TRBV27 and J is TRBJ2-7, with TRBD1 identical over 8 bases. This CDR3 comprises 14 residues. Germline assignment: CDR1 MNHEY and CDR2 SMNVEV (reference sequence). V lost 6 bases, J lost 2 bases, and 6 bases stayed unmatched.

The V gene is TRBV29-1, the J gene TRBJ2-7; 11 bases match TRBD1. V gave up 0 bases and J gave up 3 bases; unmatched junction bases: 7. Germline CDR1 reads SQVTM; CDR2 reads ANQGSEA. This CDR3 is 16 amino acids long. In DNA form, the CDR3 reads TGCAGCGTTGAAGATGCCCCGGGACAGGGGGACTACGAGCAGTACTTC. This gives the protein CSVEDAPGQGDYEQYF.

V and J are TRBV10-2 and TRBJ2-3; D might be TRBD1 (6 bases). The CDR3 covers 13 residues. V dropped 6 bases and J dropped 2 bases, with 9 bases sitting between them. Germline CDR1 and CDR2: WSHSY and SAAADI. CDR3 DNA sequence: TGCGCCAGCAGCCGGACAGACACAGATACGCAGTATTTT. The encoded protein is CASSRTDTDTQYF.